The rows below give T cell receptor beta chains drawn from one sample of a study of shared clonotypes between healthy human individuals. Using immunoSEQ multiplex PCR, the repertoire was profiled, and TCRdb retains in-frame clones only, with some absent. The sample consists of some 2,000,000 clones, roughly 96% of them appearing once. Sample: naive CD4+ T cells sorted from blood. The receptors derive from a man aged 18 to 29 in good health. The CDR3 runs from the conserved cysteine through the conserved F or W. D genes are given only for firm matches. Clone size is stated in some rows and not others, as once, few, many or a class when expanded.

clone_size d_call j_call v_call cdr3_aa cdr3_nt
NA NA TRBJ2-1 TRBV5-4 CASSLAGGHNEQFF TGTGCCAGCAGCTTGGCCGGAGGACACAATGAGCAGTTCTTC
once NA TRBJ1-2 TRBV28 CASSYSLRRAQDGYTF TGTGCCAGCAGTTACAGTCTCAGGAGGGCGCAAGATGGCTACACCTTC
NA NA TRBJ2-7 TRBV5-1 CASSLGRSSYEQYF TGCGCCAGCAGCTTGGGCAGGAGCTCCTACGAGCAGTACTTC
NA TRBD2 TRBJ2-1 TRBV7-2 CASAAAGGGYNEQFF TGTGCCAGCGCAGCCGCGGGCGGGGGCTACAATGAGCAGTTCTTC
NA TRBD1 TRBJ2-7 TRBV7-9 CASSLGGQVFSYEQYF TGTGCCAGCAGCTTAGGGGGACAGGTTTTCTCCTACGAGCAGTACTTC
NA TRBD2 TRBJ2-3 TRBV19 CASEPGGWTDTQYF TGTGCCAGTGAACCGGGAGGGTGGACAGATACGCAGTATTTT
NA TRBD1 TRBJ1-6 TRBV28 CASSADRGHNSPLHF TGTGCCAGCAGTGCGGACAGGGGGCATAATTCACCCCTCCACTTT
once NA TRBJ2-5 TRBV10-3 CAISGSEETQYF TGTGCCATCAGTGGCTCAGAAGAGACCCAGTACTTC
NA NA TRBJ2-7 TRBV19 CASSIMDGEQYF TGTGCCAGTAGTATCATGGACGGTGAGCAGTACTTC
NA NA TRBJ2-3 TRBV11-1 CASSLGPGPGTDTQYF TGTGCCAGCAGCTTAGGTCCGGGCCCGGGCACAGATACGCAGTATTTT
NA NA TRBJ1-6 TRBV30 CAWKLPGTSPLHF TGTGCCTGGAAACTTCCAGGGACTTCACCCCTCCACTTT
once NA TRBJ1-6 TRBV7-8 CASSLYPGNSPLHF TGTGCCAGCAGCTTATACCCAGGCAATTCACCCCTCCACTTT